These 25 T cell receptor beta chains were sequenced from one sample in a study of blood T cell repertoires in COVID-19. TCRdb's table, derived via immunoSEQ multiplex PCR, lists solely in-frame clones and lacks some. Of about 220,000 clones listed, 80% to 90% are singletons. The sample consisted of PBMCs or T cells enriched from blood (not recorded which). Receptor source: a woman in her forties or fifties with acute COVID-19.

The V call is TRBV9, the J call TRBJ1-4, with 7 bases aligning to TRBD1. There are 19 residues in the CDR3. Trimming at V came to 3 bases and at J to 0 bases, leaving 14 bases not matched to a gene. The germline CDR1 and CDR2 sequences are SGDLS and YYNGEE. As DNA, the CDR3 is TGTGCCAGCAGCGCTACAGGGGCTCGGGCGATGGCAACTAATGAAAAACTGTTTTTT. This gives the protein CASSATGARAMATNEKLFF.

The count of this clone is one. The chain is built from TRBV6-5 and TRBJ2-7; TRBD1 aligns across 9 bases. Unmatched junction bases numbered 5, after V lost 6 bases and J lost 5 bases. Germline values: CDR1 MNHEY, CDR2 SVGAGI. CDR3 length equals 13 residues. CDR3 in DNA: TGTGCCAGCAGGGCTACAGGGGGCCACGAGCAGTACTTC. Protein sequence: CASRATGGHEQYF.

This chain connects TRBV12-3 or TRBV12-4 to TRBJ2-7; D gene ambiguous. This CDR3 is built from 12 residues. Trimming stripped 3 bases from V and 2 bases from J, with 5 bases between. For the CDR3, the DNA is TGTGCCAGCAGTTTGGCAGCCTACGAGCAGTACTTC. Its protein is CASSLAAYEQYF.

J is TRBJ1-4 and V is TRBV12-3 or TRBV12-4; D is possibly TRBD1 (5 bases). The CDR3 loop spans 12 amino acids. The V gene lost 8 bases and the J gene lost 5 bases, with 9 bases spanning the gap. For the CDR3, the DNA is TGTGCCAGCGCGACAGTCAATGAAAAACTGTTTTTT. Translating gives CASATVNEKLFF.

The chain carries TRBV4-1 and TRBJ2-3; no reliable D call. The CDR3 extends over 13 amino acids. The V end was cut by 2 bases, the J end by 0 bases, with 3 bases between. CDR1 and CDR2 from the germline V gene are MGHRA and YSYEKL. CDR3 loop: CASSQQSTDTQYF. CDR3 nucleotide sequence: TGCGCCAGCAGCCAACAGAGCACAGATACGCAGTATTTT.

The rearrangement joins TRBV10-3 to TRBJ2-6; possibly TRBD1 for D (6 bases). Germline V gene data show CDR1 as ENHRY and CDR2 as SYGVKD. This CDR3 spans 17 amino acids. The V end lost 3 bases, the J end lost 0 bases, and 12 bases lay between the germline ends. This CDR3 reads CAISEGGPISGANVLTF. CDR3 sequence (DNA): TGTGCCATCAGTGAAGGGGGACCCATCTCTGGGGCCAACGTCCTGACTTTC.

The chain has TRBV7-6 and TRBJ2-7; D perhaps matches TRBD2 (5 bases). The CDR3 is made up of 14 amino acids. Trimming stripped 0 bases from V and 2 bases from J, with 8 bases between. Germline V lookup: CDR1 SGHVS, CDR2 FNYEAQ. The chain's CDR3 is CASSLAVSAYEQYF. CDR3 DNA: TGTGCCAGCAGCTTAGCGGTTAGCGCCTACGAGCAGTACTTC.

This sequence joins TRBV3-1 (or the pseudogene TRBV3-2) and TRBJ2-1; the match to TRBD1 covers 9 bases. CDR3 size: 16 residues. The V and J ends lost 4 bases and 0 bases, in that order; junction bases with no gene match: 4. Germline loops: CDR1 LGHDT, CDR2 YNNKEL (reference sequence). Here the CDR3 DNA reads TGTGCCAGCAGCCGTACGGGACAGGGCTCCTACAATGAGCAGTTCTTC. Amino acid sequence: CASSRTGQGSYNEQFF.

CDR3 amino acids: CASSGPKNTGELFF. The CDR3 DNA sequence: TGTGCCAGCAGTGGGCCCAAAAACACCGGGGAGCTGTTTTTT. This chain connects TRBV2 to TRBJ2-2; D is unresolved. Germline V gene lookup returns CDR1 SNHLY and CDR2 FYNNEI. The V and J ends lost 4 bases and 2 bases respectively, with 8 bases between them. The length of the CDR3 is 14 residues.

This sequence joins TRBV14 and TRBJ2-5; tentative D call: TRBD1 (6 bases). Between the trimmed V and J ends, which lost 5 bases and 4 bases, there was a span of 17 bases. The germline CDR1 and CDR2 sequences are SGHDN and FVKESK. This CDR3 region has 15 residues. The DNA of the CDR3 is TGTGCCAGCAGCGCCACAGGGAATTTGAGAGAGACCCAGTACTTC. Its protein product is CASSATGNLRETQYF.

This chain connects TRBV12-3 or TRBV12-4 to TRBJ1-4, with TRBD1 matching over 10 bases. The length of the CDR3 is 13 residues. The ends lost 6 bases at V and 8 bases at J; junction bases unmatched: 3. The CDR3 bases are TGTGCCAGCAGGGGACAGGGGTGGGAAAAACTGTTTTTT. Amino acids: CASRGQGWEKLFF.

The chain carries TRBV3-1 (or the pseudogene TRBV3-2) and TRBJ1-4; D may be TRBD1 (5 bases). V lost 1 base and J 7 bases, leaving 10 bases between the germline ends. From germline, CDR1 is LGHDT and CDR2 YNNKEL (reference sequence). The CDR3 spans 14 residues. CDR3 DNA: TGTGCCAGCAGCCAAGCAGGGAGGCTTGAAAAACTGTTTTTT. Translating gives CASSQAGRLEKLFF.

This clone was detected a few times. One end of the junction fails to match germline, which may point to a read error. V is TRBV4-2 and J is TRBJ1-2; 7 nucleotides align to TRBD1. Germline V gene data show CDR1 as LGHNA and CDR2 as YNFKEQ. This CDR3 comprises 15 residues. CDR3 amino acids: CASSPRTGANYGYTF. CDR3 coding DNA: TGTGCCAGCAGCCCTCGGACAGGAGCCAACTATGGTTACACCTTC.

This chain uses TRBV27 with TRBJ1-1; D is ambiguous. Trimming took off 7 bases at V and 0 bases at J, with 12 bases between the two ends. The CDR3 spans 14 residues. Per germline, CDR1 MNHEY and CDR2 SMNVEV (reference sequence). The CDR3 sequence: CASTSMGMNTEAFF. CDR3 sequence (DNA): TGTGCCAGCACCTCTATGGGCATGAACACTGAAGCTTTCTTT.

This clone was seen a handful of times. The gene calls are TRBV25-1 and TRBJ1-4, with D unresolved. The germline V gene has CDR1 MGHDK and CDR2 SYGVNS. This CDR3 is 14 amino acids long. V was cut by 7 bases and J by 4 bases, with 13 bases left in between. CDR3 DNA sequence: TGTGCCAGCACCGGGAGGGAGTTTAATGAAAAACTGTTTTTT. Its translation is CASTGREFNEKLFF.

The chain couples TRBV5-5 to TRBJ1-3; no firm D call. The V gene's germline CDR1 is SGHKS and CDR2 YYEKEE (reference sequence). This CDR3 has 14 residues. V shed 6 bases and J shed 2 bases, with 12 bases lying between them. The CDR3 region has the DNA TGTGCCAGCACCTCCTCGCGGGCTGGAAACACCATATATTTT. This codes for CASTSSRAGNTIYF.

The chain recombines TRBV3-1 (or the pseudogene TRBV3-2) with TRBJ2-7, with D unresolved. The CDR3 covers 19 residues. V shed 0 bases and J shed 3 bases, with 24 bases lying between them. Germline assignment: CDR1 LGHDT and CDR2 YNNKEL (reference sequence). CDR3: CASSQDRPKSGPIFYEQYF. Written as DNA, the CDR3 is TGTGCCAGCAGCCAAGATAGGCCGAAGAGTGGGCCAATATTCTACGAGCAGTACTTC.

The chain recombines TRBV6-5 with TRBJ2-7, with 7 bases fitting TRBD1. Trimming removed 6 bases from V and 1 base from J; junction bases left unmatched: 9. The CDR3 has 15 amino acids. Germline V gene sequence: CDR1 MNHEY, CDR2 SVGAGI. The CDR3 region is CASRPRQGSSYEQYF. CDR3 coding DNA: TGTGCCAGCAGACCCCGACAGGGCTCTTCCTACGAGCAGTACTTC.

V gene TRBV28 combines with J gene TRBJ1-1; D might be TRBD1 (6 bases). V shed 2 bases and J shed 11 bases, with 12 bases lying between them. This CDR3 comprises 12 residues. Per germline, CDR1 MDHEN and CDR2 SYDVKM. For the CDR3, the DNA is TGTGCCAGCAGTTTACTACAGGGTCGGGCTTTCTTT. Translation gives CASSLLQGRAFF.

The rearrangement joins TRBV9 to TRBJ2-2; 7 bases agree with TRBD1. This CDR3 has 15 amino acids. V gave up 6 bases and J gave up 5 bases; unmatched junction bases: 10. Germline V gene sequence: CDR1 SGDLS, CDR2 YYNGEE. CDR3 amino acids: CASNPEGARTGELFF. As DNA, the CDR3 is TGTGCCAGCAACCCCGAGGGGGCCCGGACCGGGGAGCTGTTTTTT.

The chain links TRBV28 to TRBJ1-1; D gene unclear. In germline, CDR1 is MDHEN, CDR2 SYDVKM. V shed 4 bases and J shed 2 bases, with 11 bases lying between them. There are 14 residues in the CDR3. CDR3: CASSSTLTNTEAFF. In DNA, the CDR3 is TGTGCCAGCAGTTCCACACTAACCAACACTGAAGCTTTCTTT.

This sequence joins TRBV4-1 and TRBJ2-1, with TRBD2 matching 7 bases. CDR1 is MGHRA and CDR2 is YSYEKL in the germline V gene. The CDR3 is 14 amino acids. The trim removed 1 base at V and 9 bases at J, leaving 6 bases unmatched. The CDR3 sequence: CASSQVTREFEQFF. The CDR3 DNA sequence: TGCGCCAGCAGCCAAGTCACGCGGGAGTTTGAGCAGTTCTTC.

This chain joins TRBV5-3 and TRBJ2-3; D is ambiguous. TRBV5-3 belongs to the ORF category, with a function that is uncertain. V shed 0 bases and J shed 2 bases, with 19 bases lying between them. CDR3 length: 18 residues. The CDR3 DNA reads TGTGCCAGAAGCTTGGAGGTTTTAGGCGGCTCCTTCACAGATACGCAGTATTTT. Translation gives CARSLEVLGGSFTDTQYF.

The rearrangement uses TRBV4-1 and TRBJ1-6, with D maybe TRBD1 (6 bases). V lost 4 bases and J lost 4, with 14 bases in between. Per germline, CDR1 MGHRA and CDR2 YSYEKL. The CDR3 contains 16 residues. The CDR3 region has the DNA TGCGCCAGCAGCCTGCGGGGGGGCGATTATAATTCACCCCTCCACTTT. Protein sequence: CASSLRGGDYNSPLHF.

This clone was seen just once. This rearrangement joins TRBV6-5 to TRBJ2-7; 8 bases match TRBD1. The V and J ends lost 9 bases and 6 bases, in that order; junction bases with no gene match: 13. Germline values: CDR1 MNHEY, CDR2 SVGAGI. The CDR3 spans 14 residues. The CDR3 reads CARPERDRNVEQYF. The CDR3 nucleotides read TGTGCCAGACCAGAACGGGACAGGAACGTCGAGCAGTACTTC.